This TCR beta chain was identified in a study of cytomegalovirus exposure and HLA in healthy donors. Turning to the study itself: The roughly 670 first-cohort repertoires shared a platform with the 100 to 150 validation repertoires, as reported in a later analysis.

Clones were read by immunoSEQ multiplex PCR, and TCRdb kept only the in-frame ones, dropping some. The table records 200,000 to 300,000 clones, about 90% of them present only once. From germline, CDR1 is SGHRS and CDR2 YFSETQ. This CDR3 spans 14 amino acids. The V gene lost 0 bases and the J gene lost 4 bases, with 10 bases spanning the gap. The receptor's source is a woman aged 25 to 39 in good health and CMV-seronegative. The sample was PBMCs. The gene calls are TRBV5-1 and TRBJ1-2, with D unclear. CDR3 sequence reads: CASSLARNSYGYTF. The CDR3 bases are TGCGCCAGCAGCTTGGCCAGAAATTCCTATGGCTACACCTTC.